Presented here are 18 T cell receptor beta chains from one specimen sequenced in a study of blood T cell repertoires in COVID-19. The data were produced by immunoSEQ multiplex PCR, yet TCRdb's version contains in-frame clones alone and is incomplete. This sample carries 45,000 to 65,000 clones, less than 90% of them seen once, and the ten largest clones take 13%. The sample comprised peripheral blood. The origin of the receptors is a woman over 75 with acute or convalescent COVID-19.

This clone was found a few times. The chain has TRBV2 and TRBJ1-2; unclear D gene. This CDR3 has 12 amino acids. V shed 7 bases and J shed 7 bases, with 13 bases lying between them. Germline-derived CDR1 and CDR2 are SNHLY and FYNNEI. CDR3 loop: CASTREVSGYTF. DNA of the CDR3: TGTGCCAGCACCCGGGAGGTGAGTGGCTACACCTTC.

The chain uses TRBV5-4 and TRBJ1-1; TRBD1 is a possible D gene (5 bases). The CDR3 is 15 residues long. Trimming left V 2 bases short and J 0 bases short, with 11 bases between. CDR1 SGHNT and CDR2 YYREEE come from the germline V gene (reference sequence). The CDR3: CASSFRQKLNTEAFF. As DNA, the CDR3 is TGTGCCAGCAGCTTCCGACAGAAATTGAACACTGAAGCTTTCTTT.

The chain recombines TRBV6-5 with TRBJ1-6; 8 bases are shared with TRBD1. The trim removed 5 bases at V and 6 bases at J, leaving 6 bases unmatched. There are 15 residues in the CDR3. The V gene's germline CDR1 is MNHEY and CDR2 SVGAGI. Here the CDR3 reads CASSSPGQGNSPLHF. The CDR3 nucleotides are TGTGCCAGCAGTAGCCCCGGACAGGGTAATTCACCCCTCCACTTT.

The CDR3 is CSGARGNTEAFF. The CDR3 region has the DNA TGCAGCGGGGCCAGGGGGAACACTGAAGCTTTCTTT. The chain links TRBV29-1 to TRBJ1-1; weak D call: TRBD1 (6 bases). Germline lookup yields CDR1 SQVTM and CDR2 ANQGSEA. The CDR3 is made up of 12 amino acids. V lost 7 bases and J lost 1, with 10 bases in between.

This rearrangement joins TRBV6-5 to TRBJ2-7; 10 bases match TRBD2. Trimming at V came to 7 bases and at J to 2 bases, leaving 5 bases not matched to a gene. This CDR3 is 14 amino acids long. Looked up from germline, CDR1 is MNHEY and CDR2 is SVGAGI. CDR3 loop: CASTSSGGPYEQYF. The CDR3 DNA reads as TGTGCCAGCACCTCTAGCGGGGGCCCCTACGAGCAGTACTTC.

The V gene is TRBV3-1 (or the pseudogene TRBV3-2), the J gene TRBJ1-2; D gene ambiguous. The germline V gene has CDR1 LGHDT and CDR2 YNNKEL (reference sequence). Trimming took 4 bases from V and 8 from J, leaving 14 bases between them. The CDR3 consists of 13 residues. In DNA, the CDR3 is TGTGCCAGCAGCCCCGGCAAAGGCGGCGGCTACACCTTC. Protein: CASSPGKGGGYTF.

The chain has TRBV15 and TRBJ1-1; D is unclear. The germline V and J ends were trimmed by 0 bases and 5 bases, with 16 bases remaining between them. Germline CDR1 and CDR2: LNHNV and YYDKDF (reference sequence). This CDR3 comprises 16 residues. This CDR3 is CATSRDPVRSNTEAFF. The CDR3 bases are TGTGCCACCAGCAGAGACCCGGTTCGGTCTAATACTGAAGCTTTCTTT.

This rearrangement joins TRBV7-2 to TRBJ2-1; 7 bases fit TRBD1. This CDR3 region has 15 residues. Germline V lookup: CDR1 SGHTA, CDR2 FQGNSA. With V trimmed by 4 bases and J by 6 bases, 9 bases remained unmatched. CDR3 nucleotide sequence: TGTGCCAGCAGCTCTACGACAGGGAGATCCAATGAGCAGTTCTTC. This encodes CASSSTTGRSNEQFF.

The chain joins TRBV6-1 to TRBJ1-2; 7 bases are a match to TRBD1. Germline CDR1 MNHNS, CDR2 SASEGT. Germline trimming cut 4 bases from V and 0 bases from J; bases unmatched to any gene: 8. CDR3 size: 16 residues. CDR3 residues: CASSVGDRITNYGYTF. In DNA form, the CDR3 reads TGTGCCAGCAGTGTTGGGGACAGAATTACTAACTATGGCTACACCTTC.

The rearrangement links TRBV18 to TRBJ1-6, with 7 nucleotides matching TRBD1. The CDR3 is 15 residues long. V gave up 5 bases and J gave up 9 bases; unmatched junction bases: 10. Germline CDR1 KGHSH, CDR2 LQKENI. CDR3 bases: TGTGCCAGCTCAGTTGGCGGTCAGGGGGGTTCACCCCTCCACTTT. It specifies CASSVGGQGGSPLHF.

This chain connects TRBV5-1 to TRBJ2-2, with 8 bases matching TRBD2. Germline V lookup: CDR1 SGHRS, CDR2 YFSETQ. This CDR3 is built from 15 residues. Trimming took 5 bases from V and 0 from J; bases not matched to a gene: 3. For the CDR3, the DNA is TGCGCCAGCAGGAATAGCGGGGCGAACACCGGGGAGCTGTTTTTT. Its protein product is CASRNSGANTGELFF.

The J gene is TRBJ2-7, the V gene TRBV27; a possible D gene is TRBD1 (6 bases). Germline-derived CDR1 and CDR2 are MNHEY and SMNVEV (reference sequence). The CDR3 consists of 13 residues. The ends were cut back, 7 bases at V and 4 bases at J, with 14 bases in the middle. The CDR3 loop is CASKRAGAYEQYF. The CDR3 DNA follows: TGTGCCAGCAAAAGGGCAGGGGCGTACGAGCAGTACTTC.

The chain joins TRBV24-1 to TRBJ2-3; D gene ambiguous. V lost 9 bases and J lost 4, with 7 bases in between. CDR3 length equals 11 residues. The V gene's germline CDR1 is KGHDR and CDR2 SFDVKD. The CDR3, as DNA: TGTGCCACCGCCGAGGCAGATACGCAGTATTTT. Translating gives CATAEADTQYF.

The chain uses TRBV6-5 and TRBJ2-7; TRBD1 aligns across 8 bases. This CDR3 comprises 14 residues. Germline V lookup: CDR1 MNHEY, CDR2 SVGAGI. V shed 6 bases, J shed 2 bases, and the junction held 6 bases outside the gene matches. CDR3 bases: TGTGCCAGCAGACGGGACAGGAGGACCTACGAGCAGTACTTC. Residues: CASRRDRRTYEQYF.

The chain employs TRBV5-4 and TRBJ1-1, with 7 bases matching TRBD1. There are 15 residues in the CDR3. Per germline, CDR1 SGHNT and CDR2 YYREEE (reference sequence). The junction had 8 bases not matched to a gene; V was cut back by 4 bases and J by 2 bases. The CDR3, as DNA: TGTGCCAGCAGCGGGGGTGGGACAGCCAACACTGAAGCTTTCTTT. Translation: CASSGGGTANTEAFF.

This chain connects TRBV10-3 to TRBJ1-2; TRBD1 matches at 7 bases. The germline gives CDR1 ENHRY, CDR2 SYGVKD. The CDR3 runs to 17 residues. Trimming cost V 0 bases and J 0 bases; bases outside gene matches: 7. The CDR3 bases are TGTGCCATCAGTGAGTCAGAGGGGGCCCGAGCTAACTATGGCTACACCTTC. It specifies CAISESEGARANYGYTF.

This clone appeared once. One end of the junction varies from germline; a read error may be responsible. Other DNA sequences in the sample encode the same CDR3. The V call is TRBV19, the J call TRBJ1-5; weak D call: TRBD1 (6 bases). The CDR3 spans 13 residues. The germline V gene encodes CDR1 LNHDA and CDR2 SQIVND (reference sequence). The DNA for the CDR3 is TGCGCCAGTAACCAACAGGGAGATGGACCCCAGCATTTT. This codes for CASNQQGDGPQHF.

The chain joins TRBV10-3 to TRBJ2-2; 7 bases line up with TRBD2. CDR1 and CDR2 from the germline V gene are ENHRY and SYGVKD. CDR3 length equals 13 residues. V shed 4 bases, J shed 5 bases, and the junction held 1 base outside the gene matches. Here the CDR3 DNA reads TGTGCCATCAGTGCCGGGGGGACCGGGGAGCTGTTTTTT. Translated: CAISAGGTGELFF.